What follows describes a single TCR beta chain. The clone's antigen remains unknown. No base-level quality is on record; no much larger clone is a single base apart. Participants in the prospective study were aged 18 to 89 years, lived in some 24 United States geographic areas, and enrolled through a virtual design. Cohort assignment in the prospective study relied on participant-reported clinical history from a screening survey and a study questionnaire. In the prospective study, whole blood, serum and a nasopharyngeal or oropharyngeal swab were collected from each participant by mobile phlebotomists. Participants in the prospective study had the option to provide additional blood draws and questionnaires over a roughly 2-month period. Before DNA extraction, prospective study blood samples were shipped either frozen or at room temperature. The data are from a study of blood T cell repertoires in COVID-19 (dated by TCRdb to about 2020). A note on the overall study: Collaborator samples came from the United States, Italy and Spain and covered acute and convalescent phases of COVID-19. The material from the prospective study consisted of cDNA or gDNA derived from T cells, B-cell-depleted T cells, or PBMCs. Subjects who had been exposed to COVID-19, were actively infected with it, or had recovered from it provided the deeply sampled blood TCRbeta repertoires that made up the dataset. Samples came from the ongoing ImmuneRACE study (first 160 participants) plus 1,254 subjects from 6 global collaborators. A freely available public database, intended as a resource for researchers studying the immune response to SARS-CoV-2, is where the repertoires were released. Where available, HLA class I and class II types were obtained from metadata supplied by the sample provider rather than from assay-based typing. Nearly every sample came with metadata listing a de-identified subject ID, COVID-19 status, age in years and sex.

What the authors observed across the whole study: The amount of clinical and demographic metadata varied by source and participant and was provided uncurated.

TCRbeta CDR3 regions were amplified from genomic DNA by means of the immunoSEQ Assay, a bias-controlled multiplex PCR. On the authors' methods: Within the assay, amplification of reference gene primers was used to estimate how many nucleated cells each sample contained. To quantify the absolute abundance of each unique TCRbeta CDR3 rearrangement, sequence reads were collapsed and filtered. For each sample, productive Simpson clonality was calculated as the square root of Simpson's diversity index over productive rearrangements. Drawn from immuneACCESS, this table holds only the in-frame rearrangements with V and J called that TCRdb kept. Clones are partly lost; checked studies trace under half to an unresolved V gene and leave the rest unexplained. That table supplies the V and J calls and clone size; D and trimming were determined from the DNA. Present in this sample are around 250,000 clones, 91% of which were seen just once. The top ten hold 1.2% of the sample.

The specimen was PBMCs or T cells enriched from blood (not recorded which). The receptor's source is a human donor in a cohort exposed to, infected with or recovered from COVID-19 (not recorded which). The donor label of this sample is uncertain.

The sequenced DNA: TGTGCCAGTAGATCGTGGAGTTCAGATGCGGATACGCAGTATTTT. This translates into CASRSWSSDADTQYF. The chain employs TRBV19 and TRBJ2-3; the D gene is not confidently resolved. V sheds 6 bases and J sheds 6 bases, leaving 19 bases between their ends. CDR1 and CDR2 are drawn from the germline V gene (reference sequence): LNHDA, SQIVND. The CDR3 runs 15 residues from the cysteine to the phenylalanine. The retained sequence is limited to the CDR3, 45 bases, with the frame set at the first base.